This T cell receptor beta chain stems from a study of a mutant IDH1 vaccine in newly diagnosed glioma. Turning to the study itself: Initiation of the vaccine course occurred 4-6 weeks after radiotherapy alone, or alongside temozolomide cycles. Treated patients, averaging roughly 40 years, were around 60% male and about 38% female.

Note on this clone: Its target is not known.

The protocol was immunoSEQ multiplex PCR, while the TCRdb copy is restricted to in-frame clones and leaves out a portion. The table includes 70,000 or so clones, around 87% detected once. The sample's time point: week 35, safety follow-up. The investigators gave 300 ug of mutant IDH1 20-mer peptide in each vaccine dose, together with topical imiquimod. The sequence came from a young man with glioma. The source material was PBMCs, sampled from a glioma patient whose treatment included an IDH1 peptide vaccine.

The CDR3 sequence: CASSYSPSLYEQYF. The CDR3 region has the DNA TGTGCCAGCAGTTACTCCCCCAGCCTCTACGAGCAGTACTTC. This chain links TRBV6-5 with TRBJ2-7; D is unresolved. CDR3 length equals 14 residues. V lost 0 bases, J lost 3 bases, and 9 bases lay in between. Per the germline V gene, CDR1 is MNHEY and CDR2 is SVGAGI.